The 19 T cell receptor beta chains given below trace back to one sample, sequenced in a study of blood T cell repertoires in COVID-19 (dated by TCRdb to the early 2020s). The library was obtained by the immunoSEQ multiplex PCR assay. Imported from immuneACCESS, the table was reduced by TCRdb to in-frame sequences with V and J called. These copies leave out some clones; in studies compared against another copy, an unresolved V gene accounts for under half, and the cause of the remainder is not known. The sample records fewer than 250,000 clones, around 91% of which are singletons. The ten biggest clones cover more than 13% of the sample. Sequencing input: PBMCs or T cells enriched from blood (not recorded which). These receptors were taken from a man aged 30-40 years who had been exposed to COVID-19.

The chain couples TRBV5-1 to TRBJ2-3, with TRBD2 matching 8 bases. V lost 2 bases to trimming and J lost 2 bases; unmatched junction nucleotides: 10. The CDR3 extends over 17 amino acids. Germline-derived CDR1 and CDR2 are SGHRS and YFSETQ. The CDR3: CASSFGTRLAFTDTQYF. In nucleotides, the CDR3 is TGCGCCAGCAGCTTCGGGACTCGACTAGCGTTCACAGATACGCAGTATTTT.

The chain links TRBV19 to TRBJ1-1; no definite D call. The CDR3 consists of 14 residues. The germline V gene encodes CDR1 LNHDA and CDR2 SQIVND (reference sequence). V was trimmed by 1 base and J by 2 bases, leaving 8 bases between them. Here the CDR3 DNA reads TGTGCCAGTAGTATAGTCGAGGATAACACTGAAGCTTTCTTT. This sequence encodes CASSIVEDNTEAFF.

The chain employs TRBV6-5 and TRBJ2-1; 9 bases align to TRBD1. Germline assignment: CDR1 MNHEY and CDR2 SVGAGI. The CDR3 loop spans 15 amino acids. This CDR3 is CAYRLGGQGPDEQFF. The CDR3 region has the DNA TGTGCGTACAGACTGGGGGGACAGGGCCCCGATGAGCAGTTCTTC.

This clone was seen only a few times. The chain uses TRBV5-4 and TRBJ2-3; 9 bases agree with TRBD1. J lost 6 bases, V lost 1 base, and 9 bases had no gene match. Germline assignment: CDR1 SGHNT and CDR2 YYREEE (reference sequence). The length of the CDR3 is 16 residues. The CDR3 DNA reads as TGTGCCAGCAGCTTGTTAGGGACAGGGTCTTCGGATACGCAGTATTTT. This sequence encodes CASSLLGTGSSDTQYF.

The chain employs TRBV7-2 and TRBJ1-1; the D gene is possibly TRBD1 (5 bases). Germline assignment: CDR1 SGHTA and CDR2 FQGNSA. This CDR3 comprises 15 residues. V was shortened by 3 bases and J by 3 bases, with 14 bases between the two germline ends. The CDR3 DNA reads TGTGCCAGCAGCTTCCGGGGGTTACGGGACACTGAAGCTTTCTTT. Its translation is CASSFRGLRDTEAFF.

V and J are TRBV11-2 and TRBJ1-4; the D is unclear. This CDR3 is built from 12 residues. The V gene's germline CDR1 is SGHAT and CDR2 FQNNGV. Trimming stripped 5 bases from V and 15 bases from J, with 16 bases between. This CDR3 is CASSPRVSPLFF. In nucleotides, the CDR3 is TGTGCCAGCAGCCCACGCGTCTCTCCCTTGTTTTTT. The complete variable domain, with remaining parts taken from reference TRBV11-2 and TRBJ1-4, reads EAGVAQSPRYKIIEKRQSVAFWCNPISGHATLYWYQQILGQGPKLLIQFQNNGVVDDSQLPKDRFSAERLKGVDSTLKIQPAKLEDSAVYLCASSPRVSPLFFGSGTQLSVL.

This chain uses TRBV12-3 or TRBV12-4 with TRBJ2-2; tentatively, D is TRBD1 (6 bases). The CDR3 runs to 12 residues. Trimming stripped 6 bases from V and 6 bases from J, with 8 bases between. The CDR3 region is CASRRTAGELFF. Here the CDR3 DNA reads TGTGCCAGCAGGCGGACAGCCGGGGAGCTGTTTTTT.

This clone was seen once. The rearrangement links TRBV5-4 to TRBJ2-1; 8 nucleotides align to TRBD2. The CDR3 covers 16 residues. Germline V CDR1 and CDR2: SGHNT, YYREEE (reference sequence). V gave up 4 bases and J gave up 0 bases; unmatched junction bases: 6. CDR3 DNA: TGTGCCAGCAGCGCCGGGGGGGGTAGCTCCTACAATGAGCAGTTCTTC. The encoded protein is CASSAGGGSSYNEQFF.

The chain is built from TRBV29-1 and TRBJ1-1; D gene ambiguous. Trimming took off 4 bases at V and 1 base at J, with 7 bases between the two ends. The CDR3 consists of 12 residues. From germline, CDR1 is SQVTM and CDR2 ANQGSEA. The CDR3 loop is CSVGRTNTEAFF. CDR3 DNA: TGCAGCGTTGGGAGGACGAACACTGAAGCTTTCTTT.

V gene TRBV5-1 combines with J gene TRBJ2-7; 9 bases agree with TRBD1. The CDR3 contains 14 residues. Trimming removed 2 bases from V and 6 bases from J; junction bases left unmatched: 6. The V gene's germline CDR1 is SGHRS and CDR2 YFSETQ. CDR3 sequence reads: CASSLAGQGSEQYF. CDR3 bases: TGCGCCAGCAGCTTAGCGGGACAGGGCAGCGAGCAGTACTTC.

The chain uses TRBV19 and TRBJ2-7; possible D gene TRBD1, 5 bases. CDR1 is LNHDA, CDR2 SQIVND, per germline (reference sequence). The ends were cut back, 7 bases at V and 3 bases at J, with 16 bases in the middle. The CDR3 is 14 amino acids. The DNA of the CDR3 is TGTGCCAGTATTAGAAGGGGCCCGGACTACGAGCAGTACTTC. It yields the protein CASIRRGPDYEQYF. Supplemented by reference TRBV19 and TRBJ2-7, the full variable domain reads DGGITQSPKYLFRKEGQNVTLSCEQNLNHDAMYWYRQDPGQGLRLIYYSQIVNDFQKGDIAEGYSVSREKKESFPLTVTSAQKNPTAFYLCASIRRGPDYEQYFGPGTRLTVT.

This sequence joins TRBV29-1 and TRBJ1-5; D gene uncertain. The CDR3 is 15 residues long. Germline loops: CDR1 SQVTM, CDR2 ANQGSEA. Trimming took off 4 bases at V and 5 bases at J, with 18 bases between the two ends. CDR3 nucleotides: TGCAGCGTTGTGTGGGTTGGCCAGGTTGATCAGCCCCAGCATTTT. Residues: CSVVWVGQVDQPQHF.

The CDR3 is CASSESSTQRGNNEQFF. The CDR3 coding sequence is TGCGCCAGCAGTGAGTCGAGTACGCAGCGGGGGAACAATGAGCAGTTCTTC. The chain carries TRBV10-2 and TRBJ2-1; 8 bases align to TRBD2. The CDR3 extends over 17 amino acids. The germline V gene has CDR1 WSHSY and CDR2 SAAADI. Trimming at V came to 0 bases and at J to 5 bases, leaving 9 bases not matched to a gene.

The J gene is TRBJ2-3, the V gene TRBV5-1, with unresolved D. The CDR3 length is 14 residues. V lost 0 bases and J 2 bases, leaving 7 bases between the germline ends. The V gene's germline CDR1 is SGHRS and CDR2 YFSETQ. This CDR3 is CASSLDTNTDTQYF. In DNA form, the CDR3 reads TGCGCCAGCAGCTTGGACACAAACACAGATACGCAGTATTTT.

This clone was found a few times. J is TRBJ1-2 and V is TRBV11-2; maybe TRBD1 (5 bases). V lost 6 bases to trimming and J lost 7 bases, with 27 bases between them. The CDR3 is made up of 17 amino acids. Germline V gene data show CDR1 as SGHAT and CDR2 as FQNNGV. The CDR3 sequence is CASSTITWGREFGGYTF. The CDR3, as DNA: TGTGCCAGCAGTACGATTACATGGGGCAGGGAATTTGGTGGCTACACCTTC.

The rearrangement uses TRBV6-5 and TRBJ2-2; D gene ambiguous. Germline V CDR1 and CDR2: MNHEY, SVGAGI. This CDR3 contains 13 residues. Trimming stripped 7 bases from V and 5 bases from J, with 11 bases between. CDR3: CASTLTETGELFF. Here the CDR3 DNA reads TGTGCCAGCACTCTTACAGAAACCGGGGAGCTGTTTTTT.

This chain connects TRBV6-5 to TRBJ2-5, with 8 positions matching TRBD2. The CDR3 consists of 13 residues. The germline CDR1 and CDR2 sequences are MNHEY and SVGAGI. Unmatched junction bases numbered 6, after V lost 8 bases and J lost 4 bases. CDR3 amino acids: CASRSSGGETQYF. The CDR3 DNA reads as TGTGCCAGCCGATCGAGCGGGGGAGAGACCCAGTACTTC.

This clone has more than one count but fewer than ten. The chain joins TRBV2 to TRBJ1-2; D unresolved. From germline, CDR1 is SNHLY and CDR2 FYNNEI. The CDR3 has 14 amino acids. V lost 3 bases, J lost 0 bases, and 8 bases lay in between. The CDR3 sequence is CASSDRSTNYGYTF. The CDR3 coding sequence is TGTGCCAGCAGTGACAGGTCAACTAACTATGGCTACACCTTC.

The chain couples TRBV19 to TRBJ1-3; possibly TRBD1 for D (6 bases). The CDR3 extends over 17 amino acids. V was pared by 7 bases and J by 0 bases, with 19 bases between. Per germline, CDR1 LNHDA and CDR2 SQIVND (reference sequence). The CDR3 bases are TGTGCCAGTATCTCCCCCCAGGGGCGATTCTCTGGAAACACCATATATTTT. It translates to CASISPQGRFSGNTIYF.